The 32 T cell receptor beta chains in this list originate from one sample, sequenced in a study of shared clonotypes between healthy human individuals (dated by TCRdb to about 2020). The library was built by means of the immunoSEQ multiplex PCR assay. TCRdb provides this immuneACCESS table in a form limited to in-frame rearrangements. Some clones are lacking; in checked studies, under half of them reflect an unresolved V gene, and why the rest are absent is not known. This sample is represented by a few million clones; over 85% of them were singletons. The biggest ten clones account for 0.11% to 0.15% of the sample. Sequences were obtained from naive CD4+ T cells sorted from blood. Read against the paper, the sample's cell subset or site label means: CD45RA+ positively selected. The receptors here all came from a man younger than 35 in good health.

The chain joins TRBV6-4 to TRBJ1-2; a weak D match, TRBD1 (6 bases). The germline V and J ends were trimmed by 8 bases and 4 bases, with 14 bases remaining between them. The length of the CDR3 is 13 residues. Germline V gene lookup returns CDR1 MRHNA and CDR2 SNTAGT. CDR3 amino acids: CASSSTGSYGYTF. The CDR3 DNA follows: TGTGCCAGCTCGTCTACAGGGAGCTATGGCTACACCTTC.

This rearrangement joins TRBV5-1 to TRBJ1-1; TRBD1 aligns across 7 bases. Germline CDR1 and CDR2: SGHRS and YFSETQ. The V segment lost 4 bases and the J segment 4 bases; nucleotides outside the gene matches: 10. The CDR3 loop spans 15 amino acids. CDR3 loop: CASSQMGQGGTEAFF. The CDR3, as DNA: TGCGCCAGCAGCCAAATGGGTCAGGGGGGCACTGAAGCTTTCTTT.

A word on this clone: Because the CDR3 is missing its conserved closing phenylalanine or tryptophan, this is likely a read error. The limits of the CDR3 on the DNA are not certain, so only TCRdb's listed CDR3 is given. The chain uses TRBV15 and TRBJ1-2. Germline V gene data show CDR1 as LNHNV and CDR2 as YYDKDF (reference sequence). The CDR3 length equals 13 residues, ends included. CDR3 residues: CATSREATGDLQP.

The rearrangement uses TRBV6-1 and TRBJ1-6, with 7 bases matching TRBD1. CDR1 is MNHNS and CDR2 is SASEGT in the germline V gene. The CDR3 runs 16 residues. V was pared by 4 bases and J by 9 bases, with 12 bases of the junction left unmatched. In nucleotides, the CDR3 is TGTGCCAGCAGTGTCCTCCTTGACAGGGATACTTCACCCCTCCACTTT. This translates into CASSVLLDRDTSPLHF.

To note about this clone: The sample carries other DNA sequences with the same CDR3. The V and J genes are TRBV11-3 and TRBJ2-5, with D uncertain. V lost 4 bases to trimming and J lost 4 bases, with 7 bases between them. The germline V gene encodes CDR1 SGHNT and CDR2 YENEEA. The length of the CDR3 is 12 residues. CDR3 loop: CASSSPGETQYF. The CDR3 DNA is TGTGCCAGCAGCTCCCCCGGAGAGACCCAGTACTTC.

This sequence joins TRBV9 and TRBJ2-1, with 14 bases fitting TRBD2. Looked up from germline, CDR1 is SGDLS and CDR2 is YYNGEE. CDR3 length: 19 amino acids. The ends lost 0 bases at V and 6 bases at J; junction bases unmatched: 11. Here the CDR3 DNA reads TGTGCCAGCAGCGTAGGGGGCAGAGCGACTAGCGGGAGGGTCAATGAGCAGTTCTTC. Its protein product is CASSVGGRATSGRVNEQFF.

The chain couples TRBV7-9 to TRBJ2-5; 11 bases agree with TRBD2. With 5 bases clipped from V and 5 bases from J, the junction kept 4 bases outside the gene matches. The CDR3 has 14 residues. Germline V gene lookup returns CDR1 SEHNR and CDR2 FQNEAQ (reference sequence). This CDR3 is CASSVTSGAETQYF. DNA of the CDR3: TGTGCCAGCAGCGTGACTAGCGGGGCGGAGACCCAGTACTTC.

The chain recombines TRBV19 with TRBJ2-1, with D perhaps TRBD1 (6 bases). Per germline, CDR1 LNHDA and CDR2 SQIVND (reference sequence). This CDR3 region has 15 residues. The V end was cut by 0 bases, the J end by 15 bases, with 21 bases between. CDR3 coding DNA: TGTGCCAGTAGTATAGACCCCTCGTACAGCCCAGGGGTGTTCTTC. Translation gives CASSIDPSYSPGVFF.

The V gene is TRBV7-2, the J gene TRBJ1-5; no clear D. This CDR3 spans 17 amino acids. Germline V gives CDR1 SGHTA, CDR2 FQGNSA. V shed 5 bases and J shed 2 bases, with 19 bases lying between them. CDR3 nucleotides: TGTGCCAGCAGCCCCGGCGGCAGGCCGAGTGGCAATCAGCCCCAGCATTTT. It yields the protein CASSPGGRPSGNQPQHF.

The V call is TRBV5-1, the J call TRBJ2-7, with a tentative D call TRBD2 (5 bases). The V and J ends lost 0 bases and 3 bases respectively, with 10 bases between them. The CDR3 sequence is 14 residues long. CDR1 and CDR2 (germline): SGHRS, YFSETQ. CDR3 amino acids: CASSLVRGSYEQYF. The CDR3 DNA reads as TGCGCCAGCAGCTTGGTACGGGGAAGCTACGAGCAGTACTTC.

The J gene is TRBJ2-3, the V gene TRBV10-2; the match to TRBD2 covers 7 bases. The CDR3 has 14 residues. CDR1 and CDR2 from the germline V gene are WSHSY and SAAADI. V trimming: 6 bases; J trimming: 4 bases; junction bases outside the gene matches: 7. For the CDR3, the DNA is TGCGCCAGCAGAGAACGACTAGCAGCAGATACGCAGTATTTT. Translating gives CASRERLAADTQYF.

This clone was found a few times. This chain connects TRBV29-1 to TRBJ1-1; maybe TRBD1 (5 bases). The CDR3 is 13 amino acids. V was shortened by 7 bases and J by 4 bases, with 16 bases between the two germline ends. Germline CDR1 and CDR2: SQVTM and ANQGSEA. The CDR3 nucleotides read TGCAGCGCCACCGACGGGGGGGGCACTGAAGCTTTCTTT. Amino acid sequence: CSATDGGGTEAFF.

The V call is TRBV29-1, the J call TRBJ1-1; no definite D call. V dropped 0 bases and J dropped 6 bases, with 17 bases sitting between them. Germline V gene lookup returns CDR1 SQVTM and CDR2 ANQGSEA. This CDR3 comprises 15 residues. The CDR3 sequence: CSVEDLGTDPSEAFF. The CDR3 nucleotides are TGCAGCGTTGAAGATTTGGGCACCGATCCCTCTGAAGCTTTCTTT. Complete variable domain (other parts from reference TRBV29-1 and TRBJ1-1): SAVISQKPSRDICQRGTSLTIQCQVDSQVTMMFWYRQQPGQSLTLIATANQGSEATYESGFVIDKFPISRPNLTFSTLTVSNMSPEDSSIYLCSVEDLGTDPSEAFFGQGTRLTVV.

This clone was counted once. The chain combines TRBV7-2 with TRBJ1-3; D might be TRBD1 (6 bases). V was cut by 8 bases and J by 3 bases, with 17 bases left in between. The CDR3 runs to 15 residues. Per the germline V gene, CDR1 is SGHTA and CDR2 is FQGNSA. This CDR3 reads CASRRGGLGGNTIYF. The CDR3 DNA is TGTGCCAGCCGCCGGGGGGGGCTCGGTGGAAACACCATATATTTT.

On this clone: Other DNA sequences of this sample code for an identical CDR3. The genes are TRBV15 and TRBJ2-5, with D unclear. The V gene's germline CDR1 is LNHNV and CDR2 YYDKDF (reference sequence). V gave up 3 bases and J gave up 1 base, with 3 bases separating them. The CDR3 length is 12 residues. CDR3: CATSRAQETQYF. The DNA for the CDR3 is TGTGCCACCAGCAGGGCCCAAGAGACCCAGTACTTC.

The chain is built from TRBV11-3 and TRBJ2-7, with D possibly being TRBD1 or TRBD2 (5 bases each). V shed 4 bases and J shed 2 bases, with 9 bases lying between them. The CDR3 consists of 13 residues. Germline assignment: CDR1 SGHNT and CDR2 YENEEA. The CDR3 reads CASSSRGAYEQYF. The CDR3 bases are TGTGCCAGCAGCTCCAGAGGGGCCTACGAGCAGTACTTC.

The V gene is TRBV15, the J gene TRBJ2-5; TRBD1 matches 7 bases. Germline CDR1 and CDR2: LNHNV and YYDKDF (reference sequence). This CDR3 comprises 17 residues. V was pared by 0 bases and J by 2 bases, with 9 bases of the junction left unmatched. The CDR3 here is CATSRDLGTAQQETQYF. The CDR3 coding sequence is TGTGCCACCAGCAGAGACCTGGGGACAGCGCAACAAGAGACCCAGTACTTC.

This clone was counted only a few times. The same CDR3 can be traced to other DNA sequences in this sample. This sequence joins TRBV10-3 and TRBJ1-5, with D perhaps TRBD1 (5 bases). The germline CDR1 and CDR2 sequences are ENHRY and SYGVKD. CDR3 length: 14 amino acids. Trimming took 0 bases from V and 7 from J, leaving 10 bases between them. The CDR3 protein is CAISESGGGQPQHF. In DNA form, the CDR3 reads TGTGCCATCAGTGAGTCAGGCGGGGGACAGCCCCAGCATTTT.

The chain recombines TRBV10-1 with TRBJ2-5; TRBD1 agrees at 7 bases. Per germline, CDR1 WNHNN and CDR2 SYGVQD (reference sequence). Trimming took 4 bases from V and 2 from J; bases not matched to a gene: 1. This CDR3 comprises 13 residues. The CDR3 nucleotides read TGCGCCAGCAGTGGGGGACAGCAAGAGACCCAGTACTTC. This sequence encodes CASSGGQQETQYF.

The genes are TRBV5-4 and TRBJ1-1, with 8 positions matching TRBD1. CDR3 length equals 13 residues. The germline gives CDR1 SGHNT, CDR2 YYREEE (reference sequence). V was clipped by 4 bases and J by 5 bases; unmatched bases: 4. CDR3 in DNA: TGTGCCAGCAGCCACCGGGACAGGACTGAAGCTTTCTTT. Translated, it gives CASSHRDRTEAFF. Complete variable domain (other parts from reference TRBV5-4 and TRBJ1-1): ETGVTQSPTHLIKTRGQQVTLRCSSQSGHNTVSWYQQALGQGPQFIFQYYREEENGRGNFPPRFSGLQFPNYSSELNVNALELDDSALYLCASSHRDRTEAFFGQGTRLTVV.

This clone has only one observation. The CDR3, as DNA: TGTGCCAGCTCACCACTCTTGGGGGGCGCAGAGACCCAGTACTTC. This codes for CASSPLLGGAETQYF. The chain uses TRBV18 and TRBJ2-5; either TRBD1 or TRBD2 may supply D (6 bases each). This CDR3 spans 15 amino acids. The V gene lost 1 base and the J gene lost 4 bases, with 13 bases spanning the gap. CDR1 KGHSH and CDR2 LQKENI come from the germline V gene.

The CDR3 loop is CVPSGPNTGELFF. The CDR3 DNA reads as TGTGTCCCTAGCGGGCCCAACACCGGGGAGCTGTTTTTT. V gene TRBV19 combines with J gene TRBJ2-2; 8 bases line up with TRBD2. The CDR3 loop spans 13 amino acids. The V gene's germline CDR1 is LNHDA and CDR2 SQIVND (reference sequence). The complete variable domain, with remaining parts taken from reference TRBV19 and TRBJ2-2, reads DGGITQSPKYLFRKEGQNVTLSCEQNLNHDAMYWYRQDPGQGLRLIYYSQIVNDFQKGDIAEGYSVSREKKESFPLTVTSAQKNPTAFYLCVPSGPNTGELFFGEGSRLTVL.

This clone is a singleton in its sample. The chain recombines TRBV27 with TRBJ1-6, with D tentatively TRBD1 (5 bases). The V end was cut by 3 bases, the J end by 7 bases, with 13 bases between. Germline V gives CDR1 MNHEY, CDR2 SMNVEV (reference sequence). The CDR3 length is 15 residues. In nucleotides, the CDR3 is TGTGCCAGCAGTTTCAGGTTGGAGGGGAATTCACCCCTCCACTTT. It yields the protein CASSFRLEGNSPLHF.

The V gene is TRBV5-1, the J gene TRBJ2-5; a possible D gene is TRBD1 (5 bases). V lost 4 bases and J lost 5, with 21 bases in between. Germline CDR1 is SGHRS and CDR2 is YFSETQ. The CDR3 loop spans 16 amino acids. The CDR3 loop is CASSPPGQRVGETQYF. The DNA of the CDR3 is TGCGCCAGCAGCCCCCCTGGACAAAGAGTAGGGGAGACCCAGTACTTC.

The chain couples TRBV11-3 to TRBJ1-3, with D possibly TRBD1 on 5 matching bases. Germline lookup yields CDR1 SGHNT and CDR2 YENEEA. V lost 1 base, J lost 4 bases, and 11 bases lay in between. The CDR3 runs 15 residues. CDR3 amino acids: CASSLARGSGNTIYF. Written as DNA, the CDR3 is TGTGCCAGCAGCTTAGCTAGGGGATCAGGAAACACCATATATTTT.

Comment on this clone: In the same sample, other DNA sequences code for this CDR3. This chain links TRBV9 with TRBJ2-2; D perhaps matches TRBD1 (6 bases). This CDR3 comprises 14 residues. Germline CDR1 reads SGDLS; CDR2 reads YYNGEE. V gave up 0 bases and J gave up 4 bases, with 7 bases separating them. The CDR3 DNA follows: TGTGCCAGCAGCGTAGGAGGGGGCACCGGGGAGCTGTTTTTT. This sequence encodes CASSVGGGTGELFF.

Here the CDR3 reads CASIKRFQETQYF. Here the CDR3 DNA reads TGTGCCAGCATCAAACGGTTTCAAGAGACCCAGTACTTC. The rearrangement links TRBV5-8 to TRBJ2-5; no reliable D call. Looked up from germline, CDR1 is SGHTS and CDR2 is YDEGEE. The CDR3 totals 13 residues. The V gene lost 6 bases and the J gene lost 2 bases, with 11 bases spanning the gap.

The rearrangement uses TRBV11-2 and TRBJ1-2; no clear D. This CDR3 has 13 residues. V was cut by 0 bases and J by 2 bases, with 4 bases left in between. CDR1 and CDR2 (germline): SGHAT, FQNNGV. The CDR3 region is CASSLEGNYGYTF. The CDR3, as DNA: TGTGCCAGCAGCTTAGAGGGCAACTATGGCTACACCTTC.

This chain uses TRBV2 with TRBJ2-5; possibly TRBD2 for D (6 bases). CDR1 is SNHLY, CDR2 FYNNEI, per germline. Trimming stripped 8 bases from V and 0 bases from J, with 13 bases between. The CDR3 is 14 amino acids. As DNA, the CDR3 is TGTGCCAGCTGTACGGGGAGGTACCAAGAGACCCAGTACTTC. It translates to CASCTGRYQETQYF. Full variable domain (remainder filled in from reference TRBV2 and TRBJ2-5): EPEVTQTPSHQVTQMGQEVILRCVPISNHLYFYWYRQILGQKVEFLVSFYNNEISEKSEIFDDQFSVERPDGSNFTLKIRSTKLEDSAMYFCASCTGRYQETQYFGPGTRLLVL.

The chain uses TRBV6-1 and TRBJ2-7; D unresolved. Per germline, CDR1 MNHNS and CDR2 SASEGT. Between the trimmed V and J ends, which lost 2 bases and 0 bases, there was a span of 8 bases. The CDR3 extends over 14 amino acids. The CDR3 loop reads CASSEQASSYEQYF. CDR3 sequence (DNA): TGTGCCAGCAGTGAACAGGCCAGCTCCTACGAGCAGTACTTC.

A word on this clone: Within the sample, other DNA sequences also encode this same CDR3. This chain links TRBV5-1 with TRBJ2-7; 10 positions agree with TRBD1. The V and J ends lost 5 bases and 4 bases, in that order; junction bases with no gene match: 6. The CDR3 extends over 14 amino acids. Germline CDR1 SGHRS, CDR2 YFSETQ. The CDR3 coding sequence is TGCGCCAGCAGTTCACGGACAGGGGGGTACGAGCAGTACTTC. The encoded protein is CASSSRTGGYEQYF.

The rearrangement joins TRBV19 to TRBJ2-7; weak D call: TRBD1 (6 bases). V lost 5 bases to trimming and J lost 2 bases, with 13 bases between them. CDR1 is LNHDA and CDR2 is SQIVND in the germline V gene (reference sequence). There are 14 residues in the CDR3. The CDR3 sequence is CASSPGTKTYEQYF. As DNA, the CDR3 is TGTGCCAGTAGTCCCGGGACAAAGACCTACGAGCAGTACTTC.